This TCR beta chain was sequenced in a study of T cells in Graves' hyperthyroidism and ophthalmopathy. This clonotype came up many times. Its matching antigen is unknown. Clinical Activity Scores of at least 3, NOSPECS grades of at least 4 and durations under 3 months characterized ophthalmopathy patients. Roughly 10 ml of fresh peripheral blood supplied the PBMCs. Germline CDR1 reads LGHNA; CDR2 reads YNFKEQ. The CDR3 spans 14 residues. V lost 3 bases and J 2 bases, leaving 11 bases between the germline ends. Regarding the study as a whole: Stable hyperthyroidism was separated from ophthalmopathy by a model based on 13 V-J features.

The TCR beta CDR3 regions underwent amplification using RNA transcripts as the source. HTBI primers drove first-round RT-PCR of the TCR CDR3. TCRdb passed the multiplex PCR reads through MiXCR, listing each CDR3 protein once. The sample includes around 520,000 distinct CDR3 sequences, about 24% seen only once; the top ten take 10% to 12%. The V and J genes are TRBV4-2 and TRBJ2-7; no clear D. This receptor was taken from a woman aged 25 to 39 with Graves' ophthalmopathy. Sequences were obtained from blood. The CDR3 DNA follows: TGTGCCAGCAGCCATCCCGACTCAGCCTACGAGCAGTACTTC. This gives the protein CASSHPDSAYEQYF.